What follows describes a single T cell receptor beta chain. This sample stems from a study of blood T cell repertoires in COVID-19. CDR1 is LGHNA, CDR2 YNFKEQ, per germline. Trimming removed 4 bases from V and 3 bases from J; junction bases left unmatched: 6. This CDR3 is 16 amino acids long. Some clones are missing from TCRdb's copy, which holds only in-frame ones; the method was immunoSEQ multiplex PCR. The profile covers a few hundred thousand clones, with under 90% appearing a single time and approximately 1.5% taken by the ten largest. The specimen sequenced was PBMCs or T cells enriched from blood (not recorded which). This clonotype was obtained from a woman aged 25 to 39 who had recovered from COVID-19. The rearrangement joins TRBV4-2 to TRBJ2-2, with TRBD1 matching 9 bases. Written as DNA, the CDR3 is TGTGCCAGCAGCCCGACGGGACAGGGTGACACCGGGGAGCTGTTTTTT. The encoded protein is CASSPTGQGDTGELFF.